This T cell receptor beta chain is drawn from a study of graft-versus-host responses after intestinal transplantation. The wider study: Grafts that recipients had were multivisceral, liver-intestinal, or isolated intestinal transplants. Induction using anti-thymocyte globulin, followed by tacrolimus and steroids for 3 to 4 years, was given to all recipients.

The repertoire was sequenced with immunoSEQ multiplex PCR; TCRdb's copy has only in-frame clones and lacks some. The data hold tens of thousands of clones, with around 91% observed a single time. Findings and caveats of the study: Circulating GvH clones peaking coincided with falling HvG clones soon after transplant. Within the allografts of patients who had graft-donor T cell macrochimerism, graft-versus-host to host-versus-graft clonal ratios were high.

To note about this clone: The antigen is not known.

The source material was PBMCs, sampled roughly 120 days after intestinal transplantation. This receptor was taken from a human patient who received an intestinal transplant, so some T cells may come from the graft donor.

The CDR3 DNA follows: TGTGCCACCAGCAGAGATCTGGGACAGGGGGCCGGGGAGCTGTTTTTT. It codes for CATSRDLGQGAGELFF. The chain employs TRBV15 and TRBJ2-2, with 11 bases aligning to TRBD1. Germline-derived CDR1 and CDR2 are LNHNV and YYDKDF (reference sequence). CDR3 length equals 16 residues. With V trimmed by 0 bases and J by 6 bases, 3 bases remained unmatched.